This T cell receptor (beta chain) was found in a study of Ad26.COV2.S vaccination and SARS-CoV-2 variants. Treatment of the sample: 15 to 20 received Ad26.COV2.S at low or high dose, single or two shots; a few received placebo; per-sample allocation not given. The samples date from day 63 after the first vaccine or placebo injection. Profiling relied on immunoSEQ multiplex PCR, and the TCRdb table lists in-frame clones only, not all of them. The table lists hundreds of thousands of clones, about 88% of them singletons. The TCR sequence derives from a person between 18 and 60 years old who received the Ad26.COV2.S COVID-19 vaccine or a placebo. This specimen consisted of peripheral blood, obtained in a trial of Ad26.COV2.S vaccine versus placebo.

CDR3 loop: CASSLSGNEQFF. DNA of the CDR3: TGTGCCAGCAGTTTAAGTGGGAATGAGCAGTTCTTC. The rearrangement joins TRBV28 to TRBJ2-1; no firm D call. Germline V CDR1 and CDR2: MDHEN, SYDVKM. This CDR3 contains 12 residues. V gave up 2 bases and J gave up 7 bases, with 6 bases separating them. Full variable domain (missing parts from reference TRBV28 and TRBJ2-1): DVKVTQSSRYLVKRTGEKVFLECVQDMDHENMFWYRQDPGLGLRLIYFSYDVKMKEKGDIPEGYSVSREKKERFSLILESASTNQTSMYLCASSLSGNEQFFGPGTRLTVL.